This T cell receptor (beta chain) comes out of a study of shared clonotypes between healthy human individuals. Per the study methods: Filtering of immunoSEQ junctional sequences could not match full-length read filtering. The protocol was immunoSEQ multiplex PCR, while the TCRdb copy is restricted to in-frame clones and leaves out a portion. V and J calls and clone size are copied from that table; D and trimming were computed from the DNA. The sample carries about 2.1 million clones, about 92% recorded once. Positive CCR7 selection of CD45RO-negative cells yielded the naive CD8 cells, and terminally differentiated effector memory CD45RA+ cells were excluded. Germline values: CDR1 LNHNV, CDR2 YYDKDF (reference sequence). CDR3 length: 14 residues. Trimming pared 0 bases from V and 0 bases from J, leaving 6 bases between.

This sequence was found in a man aged 18 to 30 in good health. Some clones in this sample may be carry-over from other donors' samples. The sample comprised naive CD8+ T cells from PBMCs. The chain carries TRBV15 and TRBJ2-7; D unresolved. The chain's CDR3 is CATSREGISYEQYF. CDR3 coding DNA: TGTGCCACCAGCAGAGAGGGGATCTCCTACGAGCAGTACTTC.